Below, one TCR beta chain is given with its context. The data are from a study of blood T cell repertoires in COVID-19. Study-wide background: Spain, Italy and the United States supplied samples that represented acute and convalescent COVID-19. Sample material is recorded as cDNA or gDNA derived from T cells, B-cell-depleted T cells, or PBMCs.

Authors' methods: Amplification of reference gene primers provided the estimated nucleated cell counts. Repertoires were generated with immunoSEQ multiplex PCR, while TCRdb's copy carries only in-frame clones and drops some. V, J and clone size were drawn from that table, and D and trimming were deduced from the DNA. The profile shows about 210,000 clones, roughly 86% of them singletons. CDR1 is KGHSH and CDR2 is LQKENI in the germline V gene. This CDR3 has 16 residues. V lost 2 bases, J lost 4 bases, and 15 bases lay in between. The rearrangement joins TRBV18 to TRBJ2-1, with D hard to call. Sequencing used peripheral blood. This sequence was found in a woman in her fifties or sixties with active or convalescent COVID-19. CDR3 protein: CASSPFLPTTYNEQFF. The CDR3 DNA sequence: TGTGCCAGCTCACCATTCCTGCCAACTACGTACAATGAGCAGTTCTTC.